Sequencing of this TCR beta chain was carried out in a study of lymphopenia after photon versus proton radiotherapy. Sequenced by immunoSEQ multiplex PCR; TCRdb stores in-frame clones only, minus some. The sample contains 25,000 to 30,000 clones, around 80% of which appear only once. Findings of the study overall: Relative stability marked proton patients; photon patients lost diversity and naive cells.

Points on this clone: Its cognate antigen is unknown.

V lost 0 bases and J 0 bases, leaving 13 bases between the germline ends. Germline V gene lookup returns CDR1 SGHDT and CDR2 YYEEEE. CDR3 length equals 17 residues. V gene TRBV5-6 combines with J gene TRBJ2-4; D uncertain. Here the sequenced sample was peripheral blood, taken from a patient treated with photon-based radiotherapy. This sequence originates from a man in his forties or fifties with gastric cancer. CDR3 residues: CASSLGGIYSAKNIQYF. CDR3 in DNA: TGTGCCAGCAGCTTGGGTGGCATATACTCAGCCAAAAACATTCAGTACTTC.